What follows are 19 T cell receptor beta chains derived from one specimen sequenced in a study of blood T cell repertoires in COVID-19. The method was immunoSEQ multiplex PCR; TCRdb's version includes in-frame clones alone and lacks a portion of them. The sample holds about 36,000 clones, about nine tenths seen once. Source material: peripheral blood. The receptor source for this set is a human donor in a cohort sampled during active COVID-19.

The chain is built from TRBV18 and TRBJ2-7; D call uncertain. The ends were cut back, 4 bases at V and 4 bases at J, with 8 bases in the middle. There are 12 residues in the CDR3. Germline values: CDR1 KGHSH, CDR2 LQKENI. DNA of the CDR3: TGTGCCAGCTCACGGGCAGAATACGAGCAGTACTTC. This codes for CASSRAEYEQYF.

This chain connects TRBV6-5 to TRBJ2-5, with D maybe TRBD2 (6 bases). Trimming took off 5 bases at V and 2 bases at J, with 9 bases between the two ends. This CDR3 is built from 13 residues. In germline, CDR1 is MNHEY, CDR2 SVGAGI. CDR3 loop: CASSREWQETQYF. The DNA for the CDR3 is TGTGCCAGCAGTCGGGAGTGGCAAGAGACCCAGTACTTC.

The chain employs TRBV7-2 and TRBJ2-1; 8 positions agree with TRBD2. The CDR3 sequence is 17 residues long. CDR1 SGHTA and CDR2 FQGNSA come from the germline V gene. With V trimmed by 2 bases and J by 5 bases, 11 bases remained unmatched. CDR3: CASSLRGLDGGNNEQFF. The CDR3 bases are TGTGCCAGCAGCTTAAGGGGACTAGATGGGGGGAACAATGAGCAGTTCTTC.

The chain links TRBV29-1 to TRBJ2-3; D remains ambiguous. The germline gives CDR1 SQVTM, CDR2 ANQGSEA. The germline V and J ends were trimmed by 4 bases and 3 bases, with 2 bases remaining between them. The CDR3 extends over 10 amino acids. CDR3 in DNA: TGCAGCGTTGCGACAGATACGCAGTATTTT. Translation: CSVATDTQYF.

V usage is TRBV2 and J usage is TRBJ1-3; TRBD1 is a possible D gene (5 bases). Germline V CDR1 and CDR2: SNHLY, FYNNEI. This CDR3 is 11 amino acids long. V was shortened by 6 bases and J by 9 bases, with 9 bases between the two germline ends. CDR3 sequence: CASRIGGTIYF. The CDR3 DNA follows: TGTGCCAGCAGGATCGGGGGCACCATATATTTT.

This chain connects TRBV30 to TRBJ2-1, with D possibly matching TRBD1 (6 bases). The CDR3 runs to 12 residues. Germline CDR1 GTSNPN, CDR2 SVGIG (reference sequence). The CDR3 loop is CGTNRALNEQFF. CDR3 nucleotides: TGTGGAACGAACAGGGCTCTCAATGAGCAGTTCTTC.

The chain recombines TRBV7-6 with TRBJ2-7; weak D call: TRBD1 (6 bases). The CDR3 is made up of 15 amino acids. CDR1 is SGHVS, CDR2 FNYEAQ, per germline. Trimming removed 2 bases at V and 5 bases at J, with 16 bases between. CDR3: CASSLRPRGADEQYF. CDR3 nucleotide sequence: TGTGCCAGCAGCTTACGACCCAGGGGAGCCGACGAGCAGTACTTC. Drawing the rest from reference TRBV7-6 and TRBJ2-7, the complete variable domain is GAGVSQSPRYKVTKRGQDVALRCDPISGHVSLYWYRQALGQGPEFLTYFNYEAQQDKSGLPNDRFSAERPEGSISTLTIQRTEQRDSAMYRCASSLRPRGADEQYFGPGTRLTVT.

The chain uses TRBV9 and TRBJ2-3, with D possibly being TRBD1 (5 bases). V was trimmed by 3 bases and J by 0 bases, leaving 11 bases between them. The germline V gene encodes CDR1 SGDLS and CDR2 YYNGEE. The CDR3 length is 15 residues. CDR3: CASSDVGPSTDTQYF. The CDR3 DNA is TGTGCCAGCAGCGATGTGGGGCCTAGCACAGATACGCAGTATTTT. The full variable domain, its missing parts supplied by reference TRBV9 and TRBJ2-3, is DSGVTQTPKHLITATGQRVTLRCSPRSGDLSVYWYQQSLDQGLQFLIQYYNGEERAKGNILERFSAQQFPDLHSELNLSSLELGDSALYFCASSDVGPSTDTQYFGPGTRLTVL.

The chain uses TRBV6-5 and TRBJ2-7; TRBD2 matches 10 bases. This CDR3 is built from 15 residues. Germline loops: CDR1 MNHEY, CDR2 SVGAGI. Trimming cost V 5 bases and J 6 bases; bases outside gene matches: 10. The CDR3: CASSTLSGREGEQYF. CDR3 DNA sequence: TGTGCCAGCAGTACCTTAAGCGGGAGGGAGGGCGAGCAGTACTTC.

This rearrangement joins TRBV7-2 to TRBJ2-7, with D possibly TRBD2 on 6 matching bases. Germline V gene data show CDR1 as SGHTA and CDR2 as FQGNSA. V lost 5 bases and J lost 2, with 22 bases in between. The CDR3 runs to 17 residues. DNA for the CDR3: TGTGCCAGCAGCAAAGCAGCCGGTAGCGGTTCGACCTACGAGCAGTACTTC. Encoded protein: CASSKAAGSGSTYEQYF.

As DNA, the CDR3 is TGCAGCGTTGAAGATCCCGGAGGGGCTTCTGGCTACACCTTC. Protein product: CSVEDPGGASGYTF. V is TRBV29-1 and J is TRBJ1-2; D possibly corresponds to TRBD1 (5 bases). CDR1 and CDR2 (germline): SQVTM, ANQGSEA. The CDR3 consists of 14 residues. V was shortened by 0 bases and J by 7 bases, with 15 bases between the two germline ends.

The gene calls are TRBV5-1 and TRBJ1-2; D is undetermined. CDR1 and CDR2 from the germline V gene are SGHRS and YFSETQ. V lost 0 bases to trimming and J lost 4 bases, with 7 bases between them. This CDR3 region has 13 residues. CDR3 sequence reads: CASSLGAPYGYTF. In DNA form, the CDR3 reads TGCGCCAGCAGCTTGGGGGCCCCCTATGGCTACACCTTC.

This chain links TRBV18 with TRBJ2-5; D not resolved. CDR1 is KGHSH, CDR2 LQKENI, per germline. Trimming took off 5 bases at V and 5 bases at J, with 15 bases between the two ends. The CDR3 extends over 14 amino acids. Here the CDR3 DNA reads TGTGCCAGCTCATCCGTGACGGCCGGGGAGACCCAGTACTTC. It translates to CASSSVTAGETQYF. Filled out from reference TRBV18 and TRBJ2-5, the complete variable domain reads NAGVMQNPRHLVRRRGQEARLRCSPMKGHSHVYWYRQLPEEGLKFMVYLQKENIIDESGMPKERFSAEFPKEGPSILRIQQVVRGDSAAYFCASSSVTAGETQYFGPGTRLLVL.

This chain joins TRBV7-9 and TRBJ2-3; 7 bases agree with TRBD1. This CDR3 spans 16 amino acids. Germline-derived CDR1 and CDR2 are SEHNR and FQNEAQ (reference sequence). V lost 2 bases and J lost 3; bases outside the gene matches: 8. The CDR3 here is CASSLSLTGMTDTQYF. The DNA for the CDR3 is TGTGCCAGCAGCTTAAGTCTGACAGGGATGACAGATACGCAGTATTTT.

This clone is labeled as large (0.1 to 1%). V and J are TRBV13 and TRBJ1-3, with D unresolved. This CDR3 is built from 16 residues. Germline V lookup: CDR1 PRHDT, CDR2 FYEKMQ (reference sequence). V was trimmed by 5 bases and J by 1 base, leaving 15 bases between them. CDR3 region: CASSPSSSWSGNTIYF. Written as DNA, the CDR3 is TGTGCCAGCAGCCCCTCTTCTAGTTGGTCTGGAAACACCATATATTTT.

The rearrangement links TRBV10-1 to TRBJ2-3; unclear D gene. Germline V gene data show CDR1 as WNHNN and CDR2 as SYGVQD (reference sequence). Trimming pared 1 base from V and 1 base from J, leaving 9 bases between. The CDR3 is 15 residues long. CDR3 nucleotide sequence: TGCGCCAGCAGTGAGTACGCGGTGGGCACAGATACGCAGTATTTT. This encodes CASSEYAVGTDTQYF.

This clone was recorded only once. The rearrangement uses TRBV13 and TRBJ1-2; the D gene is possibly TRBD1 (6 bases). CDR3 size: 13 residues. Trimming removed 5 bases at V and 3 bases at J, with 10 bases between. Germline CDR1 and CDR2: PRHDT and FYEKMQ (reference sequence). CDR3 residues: CASSPGVDYGYTF. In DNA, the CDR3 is TGTGCCAGCAGCCCAGGGGTCGACTATGGCTACACCTTC.

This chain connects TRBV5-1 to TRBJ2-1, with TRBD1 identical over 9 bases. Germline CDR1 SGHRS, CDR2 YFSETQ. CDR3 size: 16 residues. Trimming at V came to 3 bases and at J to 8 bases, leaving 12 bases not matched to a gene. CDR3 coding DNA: TGCGCCAGCAGCTCCGCTGGACAGGGGAATGGCGATGAGCAGTTCTTC. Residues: CASSSAGQGNGDEQFF.

The CDR3 sequence: CASNPAGTANTEAFF. The CDR3 nucleotides are TGTGCCAGCAATCCCGCCGGGACAGCGAACACTGAAGCTTTCTTT. The rearrangement links TRBV28 to TRBJ1-1, with TRBD1 matching over 7 bases. Germline V CDR1 and CDR2: MDHEN, SYDVKM. There are 15 residues in the CDR3. J lost 1 base, V lost 7 bases, and 9 bases had no gene match.